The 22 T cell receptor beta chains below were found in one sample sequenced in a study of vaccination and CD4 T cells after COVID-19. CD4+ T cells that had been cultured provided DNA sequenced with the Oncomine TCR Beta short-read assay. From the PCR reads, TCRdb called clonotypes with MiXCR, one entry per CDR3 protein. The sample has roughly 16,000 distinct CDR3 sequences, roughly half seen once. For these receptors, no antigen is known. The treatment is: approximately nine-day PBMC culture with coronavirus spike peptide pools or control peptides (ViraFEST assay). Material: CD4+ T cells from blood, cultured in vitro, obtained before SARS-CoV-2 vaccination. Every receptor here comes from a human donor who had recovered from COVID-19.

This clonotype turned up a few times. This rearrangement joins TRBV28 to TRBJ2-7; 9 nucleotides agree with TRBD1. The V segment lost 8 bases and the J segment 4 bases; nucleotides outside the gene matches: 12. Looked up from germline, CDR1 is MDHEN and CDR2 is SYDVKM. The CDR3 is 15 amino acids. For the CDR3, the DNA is TGTGCCAGCGGGGAATCCGGGACAGGGCAATACGAGCAGTACTTC. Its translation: CASGESGTGQYEQYF.

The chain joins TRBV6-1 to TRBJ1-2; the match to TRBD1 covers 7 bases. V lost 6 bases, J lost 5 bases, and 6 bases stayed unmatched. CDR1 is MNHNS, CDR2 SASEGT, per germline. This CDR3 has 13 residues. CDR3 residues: CASRSDRKYGYTF. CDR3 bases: TGTGCCAGCAGATCGGACAGGAAGTATGGCTACACCTTC.

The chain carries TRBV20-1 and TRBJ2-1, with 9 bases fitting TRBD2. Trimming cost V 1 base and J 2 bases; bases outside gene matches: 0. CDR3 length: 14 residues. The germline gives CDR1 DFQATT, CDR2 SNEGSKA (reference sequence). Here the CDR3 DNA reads TGCAGTGCTAGAGGCGGGGGGGCCTACAATGAGCAGTTCTTC. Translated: CSARGGGAYNEQFF.

The CDR3 spells CASRILASGTGELFF. The CDR3 nucleotides read TGTGCCAGCAGAATCCTGGCTAGCGGCACCGGGGAGCTGTTTTTT. The chain joins TRBV7-9 to TRBJ2-2, with TRBD2 matching 7 bases. This CDR3 region has 15 residues. The V segment lost 6 bases and the J segment 4 bases; nucleotides outside the gene matches: 8. Germline values: CDR1 SEHNR, CDR2 FQNEAQ (reference sequence).

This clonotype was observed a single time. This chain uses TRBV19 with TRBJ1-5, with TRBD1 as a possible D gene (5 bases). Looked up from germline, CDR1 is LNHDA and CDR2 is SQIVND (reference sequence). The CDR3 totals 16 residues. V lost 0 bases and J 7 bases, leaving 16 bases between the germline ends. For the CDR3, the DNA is TGTGCCAGTAGTATAGATAGGCCAGGGCGGCAGCAGCCCCAGCATTTT. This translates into CASSIDRPGRQQPQHF.

The CDR3 spells CASSSQDRGFYEQYF. The CDR3 DNA reads as TGTGCCAGCAGTTCCCAAGACAGGGGATTTTACGAGCAGTACTTC. This chain links TRBV6-5 with TRBJ2-7, with 8 positions matching TRBD1. V trimming: 4 bases; J trimming: 4 bases; junction bases outside the gene matches: 9. The CDR3 is 15 residues long. Looked up from germline, CDR1 is MNHEY and CDR2 is SVGAGI.

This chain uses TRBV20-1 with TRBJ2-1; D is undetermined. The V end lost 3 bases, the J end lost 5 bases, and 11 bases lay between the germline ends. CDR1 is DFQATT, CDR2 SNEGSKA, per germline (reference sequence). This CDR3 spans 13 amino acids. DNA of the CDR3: TGCAGTGCTAGTGTGACTCAAAACAATGAGCAGTTCTTC. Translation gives CSASVTQNNEQFF.

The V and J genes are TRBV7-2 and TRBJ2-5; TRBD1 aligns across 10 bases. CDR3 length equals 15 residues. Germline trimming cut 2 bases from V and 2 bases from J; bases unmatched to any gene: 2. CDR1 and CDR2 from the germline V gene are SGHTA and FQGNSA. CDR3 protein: CASSLMGQGQETQYF. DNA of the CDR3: TGTGCCAGCAGCTTAATGGGACAGGGGCAAGAGACCCAGTACTTC. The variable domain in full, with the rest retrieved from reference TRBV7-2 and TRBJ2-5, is GAGVSQSPSNKVTEKGKDVELRCDPISGHTALYWYRQSLGQGLEFLIYFQGNSAPDKSGLPSDRFSAERTGGSVSTLTIQRTQQEDSAVYLCASSLMGQGQETQYFGPGTRLLVL.

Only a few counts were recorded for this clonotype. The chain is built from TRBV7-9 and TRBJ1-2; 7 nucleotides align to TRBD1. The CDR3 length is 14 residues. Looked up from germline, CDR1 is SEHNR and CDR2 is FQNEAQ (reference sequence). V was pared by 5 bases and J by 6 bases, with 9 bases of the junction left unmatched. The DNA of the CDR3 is TGTGCCAGCAGCGCAGACAGGGAGGAGAATGGCTACACCTTC. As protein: CASSADREENGYTF.

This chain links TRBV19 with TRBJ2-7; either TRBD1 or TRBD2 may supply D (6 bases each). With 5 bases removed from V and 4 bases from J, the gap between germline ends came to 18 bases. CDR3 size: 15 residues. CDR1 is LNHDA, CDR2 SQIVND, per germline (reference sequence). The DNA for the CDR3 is TGTGCCAGTAGTCAGGGGACTGCCCCCACTTACGAGCAGTACTTC. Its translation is CASSQGTAPTYEQYF.

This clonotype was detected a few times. Here the CDR3 reads CASRSNSPLHF. In DNA, the CDR3 is TGTGCCAGCAGGTCAAATTCACCCCTCCACTTT. The chain employs TRBV6-1 and TRBJ1-6; D gene uncertain. Trimming took 6 bases from V and 7 from J, leaving 4 bases between them. Germline CDR1 and CDR2: MNHNS and SASEGT. The CDR3 has 11 residues.

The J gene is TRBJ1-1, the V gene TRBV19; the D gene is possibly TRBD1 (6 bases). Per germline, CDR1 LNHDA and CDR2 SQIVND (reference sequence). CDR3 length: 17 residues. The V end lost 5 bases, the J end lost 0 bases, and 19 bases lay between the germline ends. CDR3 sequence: CASSGGQRRGMNTEAFF. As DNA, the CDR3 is TGTGCCAGTAGTGGGGGACAAAGGAGGGGAATGAACACTGAAGCTTTCTTT.

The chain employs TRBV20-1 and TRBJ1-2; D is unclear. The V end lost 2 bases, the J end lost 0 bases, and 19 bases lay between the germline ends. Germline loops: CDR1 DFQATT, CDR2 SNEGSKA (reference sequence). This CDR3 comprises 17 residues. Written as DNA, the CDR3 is TGCAGTGCTAGATCCGGTGGAAACTTACTAGCTAACTATGGCTACACCTTC. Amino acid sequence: CSARSGGNLLANYGYTF.

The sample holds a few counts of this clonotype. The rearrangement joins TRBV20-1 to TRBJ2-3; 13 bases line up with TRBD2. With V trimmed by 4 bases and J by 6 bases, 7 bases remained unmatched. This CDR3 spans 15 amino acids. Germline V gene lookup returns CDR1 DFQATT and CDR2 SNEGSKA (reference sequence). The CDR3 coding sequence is TGCAGTGCTATCACTAGCGGGAGGGGAGGGGATACGCAGTATTTT. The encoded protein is CSAITSGRGGDTQYF.

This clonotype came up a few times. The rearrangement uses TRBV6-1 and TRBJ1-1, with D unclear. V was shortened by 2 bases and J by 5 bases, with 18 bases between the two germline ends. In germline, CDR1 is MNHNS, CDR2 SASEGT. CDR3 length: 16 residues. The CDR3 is CASSEMVGPWNTEAFF. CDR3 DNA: TGTGCCAGCAGTGAAATGGTCGGGCCTTGGAATACTGAAGCTTTCTTT.

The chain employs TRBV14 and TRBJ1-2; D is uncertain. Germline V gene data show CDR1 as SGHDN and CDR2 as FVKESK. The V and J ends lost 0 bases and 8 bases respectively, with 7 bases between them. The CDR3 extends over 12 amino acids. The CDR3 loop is CASSQDRLGYTF. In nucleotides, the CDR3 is TGTGCCAGCAGCCAAGATCGGTTAGGCTACACCTTC.

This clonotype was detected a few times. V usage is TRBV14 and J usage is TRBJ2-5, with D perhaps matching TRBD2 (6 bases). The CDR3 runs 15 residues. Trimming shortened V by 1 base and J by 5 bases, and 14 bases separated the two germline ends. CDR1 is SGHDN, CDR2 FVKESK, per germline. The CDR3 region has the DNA TGTGCCAGCAGCCAAGGGACCGTTGCGGGGGAGACCCAGTACTTC. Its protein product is CASSQGTVAGETQYF. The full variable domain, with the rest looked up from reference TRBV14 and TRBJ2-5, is EAGVTQFPSHSVIEKGQTVTLRCDPISGHDNLYWYRRVMGKEIKFLLHFVKESKQDESGMPNNRFLAERTGGTYSTLKVQPAELEDSGVYFCASSQGTVAGETQYFGPGTRLLVL.

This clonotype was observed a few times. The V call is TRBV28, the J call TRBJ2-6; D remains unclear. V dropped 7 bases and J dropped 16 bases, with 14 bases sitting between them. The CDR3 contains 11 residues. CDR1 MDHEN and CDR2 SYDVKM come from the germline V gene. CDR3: CASNTLGHLTF. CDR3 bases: TGTGCCAGCAACACTTTAGGGCATCTGACTTTC. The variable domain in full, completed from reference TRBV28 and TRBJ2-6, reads DVKVTQSSRYLVKRTGEKVFLECVQDMDHENMFWYRQDPGLGLRLIYFSYDVKMKEKGDIPEGYSVSREKKERFSLILESASTNQTSMYLCASNTLGHLTFGAGSRLTVL.

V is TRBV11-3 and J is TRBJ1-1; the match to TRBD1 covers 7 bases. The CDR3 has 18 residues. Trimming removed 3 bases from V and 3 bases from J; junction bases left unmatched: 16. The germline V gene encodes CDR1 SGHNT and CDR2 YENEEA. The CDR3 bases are TGTGCCAGCAGCTTCCTCACAGGGGCGGCTAGGCAGGACACTGAAGCTTTCTTT. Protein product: CASSFLTGAARQDTEAFF.

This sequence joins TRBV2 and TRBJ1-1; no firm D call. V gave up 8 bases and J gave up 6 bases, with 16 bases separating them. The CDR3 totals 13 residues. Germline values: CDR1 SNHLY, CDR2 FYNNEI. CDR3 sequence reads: CASGIGGYAEAFF. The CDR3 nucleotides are TGTGCCAGCGGGATTGGCGGATACGCTGAAGCTTTCTTT.

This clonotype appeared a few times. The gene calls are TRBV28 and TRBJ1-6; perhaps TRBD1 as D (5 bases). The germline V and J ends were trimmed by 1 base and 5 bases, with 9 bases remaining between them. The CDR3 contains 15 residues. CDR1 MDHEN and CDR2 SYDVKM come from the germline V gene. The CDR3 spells CASSLYGGNNSPLHF. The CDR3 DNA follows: TGTGCCAGCAGTTTATACGGGGGGAATAATTCACCCCTCCACTTT.

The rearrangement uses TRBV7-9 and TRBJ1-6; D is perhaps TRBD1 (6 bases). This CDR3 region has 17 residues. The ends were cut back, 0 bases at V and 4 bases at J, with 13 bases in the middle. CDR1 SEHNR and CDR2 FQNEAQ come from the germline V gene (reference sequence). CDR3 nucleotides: TGTGCCAGCAGCTTAGCTATGGCAGGGGAATATAATTCACCCCTCCACTTT. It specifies CASSLAMAGEYNSPLHF.